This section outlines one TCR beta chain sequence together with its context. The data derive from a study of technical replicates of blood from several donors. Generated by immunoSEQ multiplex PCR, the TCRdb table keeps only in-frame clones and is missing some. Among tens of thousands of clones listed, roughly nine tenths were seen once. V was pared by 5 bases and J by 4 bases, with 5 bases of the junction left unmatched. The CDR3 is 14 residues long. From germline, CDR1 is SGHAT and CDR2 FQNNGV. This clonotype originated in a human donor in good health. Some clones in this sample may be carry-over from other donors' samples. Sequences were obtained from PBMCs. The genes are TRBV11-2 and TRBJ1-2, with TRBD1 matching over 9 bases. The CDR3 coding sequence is TGTGCCAGCAGCCAGGACAGGGGACCCTATGGCTACACCTTC. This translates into CASSQDRGPYGYTF.